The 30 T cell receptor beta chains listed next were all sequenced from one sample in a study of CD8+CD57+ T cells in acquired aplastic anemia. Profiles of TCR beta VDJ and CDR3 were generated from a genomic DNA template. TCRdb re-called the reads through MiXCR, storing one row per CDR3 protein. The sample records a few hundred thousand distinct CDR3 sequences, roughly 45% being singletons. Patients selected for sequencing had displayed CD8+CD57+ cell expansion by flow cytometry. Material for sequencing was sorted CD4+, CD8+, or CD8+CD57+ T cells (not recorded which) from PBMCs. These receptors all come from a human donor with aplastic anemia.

The CDR3 here is CASSLGGQGLEQYF. The DNA for the CDR3 is TGTGCCAGCAGCTTAGGTGGACAGGGGTTGGAGCAGTACTTC. This chain uses TRBV7-9 with TRBJ2-7; TRBD1 aligns across 9 bases. The CDR3 is made up of 14 amino acids. Germline V gene data show CDR1 as SEHNR and CDR2 as FQNEAQ (reference sequence). The V segment lost 1 base and the J segment 7 bases; nucleotides outside the gene matches: 5. Based on the CDR3 plus reference TRBV7-9 and TRBJ2-7, the full variable domain is DTGVSQNPRHKITKRGQNVTFRCDPISEHNRLYWYRQTLGQGPEFLTYFQNEAQLEKSRLLSDRFSAERPKGSFSTLEIQRTEQGDSAMYLCASSLGGQGLEQYFGPGTRLTVT.

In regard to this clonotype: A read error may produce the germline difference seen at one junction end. The CDR3 DNA reads as TGTACCAGCAGAGACCCTGGGGACAGGGGCGAGCAGTACTTC. Encoded protein: CTSRDPGDRGEQYF. The rearrangement links TRBV25-1 to TRBJ2-7, with 10 bases aligning to TRBD1. CDR1 is MGHDK, CDR2 SYGVNS, per germline. The CDR3 runs to 14 residues.

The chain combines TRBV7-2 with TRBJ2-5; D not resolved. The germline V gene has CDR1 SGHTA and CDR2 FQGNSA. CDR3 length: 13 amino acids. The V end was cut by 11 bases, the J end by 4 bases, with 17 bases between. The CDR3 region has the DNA TGTGCCGGCGGCTTAGGATCCCGAGAGACCCAGTACTTC. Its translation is CAGGLGSRETQYF.

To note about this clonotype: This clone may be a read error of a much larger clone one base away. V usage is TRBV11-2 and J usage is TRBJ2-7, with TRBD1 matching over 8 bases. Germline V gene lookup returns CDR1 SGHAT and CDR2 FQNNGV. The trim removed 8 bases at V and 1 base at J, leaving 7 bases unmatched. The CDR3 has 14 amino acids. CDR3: CASGWDRSSYEQYF. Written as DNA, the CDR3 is TGTGCCAGCGGCTGGGACAGGTCTTCCTACGAGCAGTACTTC.

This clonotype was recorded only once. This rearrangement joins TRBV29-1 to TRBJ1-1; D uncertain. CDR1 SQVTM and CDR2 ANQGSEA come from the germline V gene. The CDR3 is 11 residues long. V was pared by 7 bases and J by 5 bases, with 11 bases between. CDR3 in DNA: TGCAGCGCGACGAGCGGTACTGAAGCTTTCTTT. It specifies CSATSGTEAFF.

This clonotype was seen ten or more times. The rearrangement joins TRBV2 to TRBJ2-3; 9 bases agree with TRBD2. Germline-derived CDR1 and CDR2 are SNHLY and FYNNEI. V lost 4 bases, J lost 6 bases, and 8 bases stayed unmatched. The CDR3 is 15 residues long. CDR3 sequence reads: CASSVLAGRGDTQYF. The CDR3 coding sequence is TGTGCCAGCAGTGTGCTAGCGGGGCGAGGGGATACGCAGTATTTT.

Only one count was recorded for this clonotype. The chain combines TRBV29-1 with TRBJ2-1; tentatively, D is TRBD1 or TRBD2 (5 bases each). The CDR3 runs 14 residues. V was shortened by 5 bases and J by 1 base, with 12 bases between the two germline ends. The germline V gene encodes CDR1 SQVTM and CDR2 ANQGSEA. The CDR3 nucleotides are TGCAGCGTTAGAGGGACGGGATCCTACAATGAGCAGTTCTTC. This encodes CSVRGTGSYNEQFF.

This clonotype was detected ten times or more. CDR3 nucleotide sequence: TGCGCCAGCAGCCAAGTCGGGACAGGGAGTAGAAACACCATATATTTT. This sequence encodes CASSQVGTGSRNTIYF. The chain combines TRBV4-1 with TRBJ1-3, with 9 bases identical to TRBD1. From germline, CDR1 is MGHRA and CDR2 YSYEKL. Trimming removed 1 base from V and 5 bases from J; junction bases left unmatched: 6. The CDR3 is made up of 16 amino acids.

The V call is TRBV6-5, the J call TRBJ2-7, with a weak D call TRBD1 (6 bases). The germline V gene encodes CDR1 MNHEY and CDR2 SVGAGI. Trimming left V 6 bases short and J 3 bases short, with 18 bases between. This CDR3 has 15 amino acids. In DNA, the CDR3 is TGTGCCAGCAGAGACCAGGCAGGGGCGATCTACGAGCAGTACTTC. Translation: CASRDQAGAIYEQYF.

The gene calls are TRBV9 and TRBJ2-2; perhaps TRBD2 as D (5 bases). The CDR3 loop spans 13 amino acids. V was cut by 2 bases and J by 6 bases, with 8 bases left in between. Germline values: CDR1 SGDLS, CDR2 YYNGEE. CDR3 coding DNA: TGTGCCAGCAGCGTGGACTTTCCCGGGGAGCTGTTTTTT. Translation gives CASSVDFPGELFF.

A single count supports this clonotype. The CDR3 sequence: CASSQVPGGGPYEQYF. CDR3 in DNA: TGCGCCAGCAGCCAAGTTCCAGGGGGGGGCCCCTACGAGCAGTACTTC. The chain joins TRBV5-1 to TRBJ2-7, with D perhaps given as TRBD1 or TRBD2 (7 bases each). V was cut by 4 bases and J by 2 bases, with 19 bases left in between. Germline V gives CDR1 SGHRS, CDR2 YFSETQ. This CDR3 contains 16 residues.

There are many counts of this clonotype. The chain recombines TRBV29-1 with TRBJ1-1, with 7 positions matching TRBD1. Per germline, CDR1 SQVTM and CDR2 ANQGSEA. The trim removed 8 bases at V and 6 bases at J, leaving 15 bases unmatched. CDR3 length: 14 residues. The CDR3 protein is CSLKRTGKTSEAFF. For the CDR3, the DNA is TGCAGCCTAAAAAGGACAGGAAAAACTTCTGAAGCTTTCTTT. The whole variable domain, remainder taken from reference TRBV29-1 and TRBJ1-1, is SAVISQKPSRDICQRGTSLTIQCQVDSQVTMMFWYRQQPGQSLTLIATANQGSEATYESGFVIDKFPISRPNLTFSTLTVSNMSPEDSSIYLCSLKRTGKTSEAFFGQGTRLTVV.

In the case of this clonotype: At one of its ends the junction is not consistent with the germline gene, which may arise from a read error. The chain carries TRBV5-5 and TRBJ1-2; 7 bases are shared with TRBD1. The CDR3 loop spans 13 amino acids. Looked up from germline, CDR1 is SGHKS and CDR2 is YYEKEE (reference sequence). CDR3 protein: CASSMTGLSGNTF. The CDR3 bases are TGCGCCAGCAGCATGACAGGGCTATCTGGAAACACCTTC.

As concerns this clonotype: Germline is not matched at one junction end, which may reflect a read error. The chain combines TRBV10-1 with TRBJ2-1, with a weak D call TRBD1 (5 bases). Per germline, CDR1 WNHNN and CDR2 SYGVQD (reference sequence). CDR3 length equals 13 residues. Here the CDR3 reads CASSPKFRDEQFF. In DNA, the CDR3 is TGTGCCAGCAGTCCAAAATTCAGGGATGAGCAGTTCTTC.

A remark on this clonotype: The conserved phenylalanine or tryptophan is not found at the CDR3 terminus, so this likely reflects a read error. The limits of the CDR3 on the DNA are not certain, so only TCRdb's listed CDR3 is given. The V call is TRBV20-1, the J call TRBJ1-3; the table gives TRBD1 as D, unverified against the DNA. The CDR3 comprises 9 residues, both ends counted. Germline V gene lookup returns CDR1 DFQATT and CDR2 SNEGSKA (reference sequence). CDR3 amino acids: CSASGQGDT.

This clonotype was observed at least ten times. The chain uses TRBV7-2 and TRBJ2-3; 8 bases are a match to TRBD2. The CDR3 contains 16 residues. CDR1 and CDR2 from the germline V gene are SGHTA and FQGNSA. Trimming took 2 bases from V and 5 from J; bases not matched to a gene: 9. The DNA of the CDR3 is TGTGCCAGCAGCTTACAGATCGGGGGGGCAGGAGATACGCAGTATTTT. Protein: CASSLQIGGAGDTQYF.

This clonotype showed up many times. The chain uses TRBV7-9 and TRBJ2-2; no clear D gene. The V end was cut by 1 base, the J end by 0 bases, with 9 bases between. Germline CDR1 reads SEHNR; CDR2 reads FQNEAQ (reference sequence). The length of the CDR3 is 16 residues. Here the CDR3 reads CASSLVSGSNTGELFF. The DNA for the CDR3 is TGTGCCAGCAGCTTAGTCTCAGGTTCGAACACCGGGGAGCTGTTTTTT. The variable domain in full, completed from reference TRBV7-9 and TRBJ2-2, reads DTGVSQNPRHKITKRGQNVTFRCDPISEHNRLYWYRQTLGQGPEFLTYFQNEAQLEKSRLLSDRFSAERPKGSFSTLEIQRTEQGDSAMYLCASSLVSGSNTGELFFGEGSRLTVL.

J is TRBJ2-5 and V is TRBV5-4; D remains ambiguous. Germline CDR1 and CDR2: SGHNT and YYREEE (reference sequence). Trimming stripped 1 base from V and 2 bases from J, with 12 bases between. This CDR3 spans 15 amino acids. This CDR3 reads CASSLNQDAQETQYF. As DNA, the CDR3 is TGTGCCAGCAGCTTGAATCAGGACGCACAAGAGACCCAGTACTTC. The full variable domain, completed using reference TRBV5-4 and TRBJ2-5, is ETGVTQSPTHLIKTRGQQVTLRCSSQSGHNTVSWYQQALGQGPQFIFQYYREEENGRGNFPPRFSGLQFPNYSSELNVNALELDDSALYLCASSLNQDAQETQYFGPGTRLLVL.

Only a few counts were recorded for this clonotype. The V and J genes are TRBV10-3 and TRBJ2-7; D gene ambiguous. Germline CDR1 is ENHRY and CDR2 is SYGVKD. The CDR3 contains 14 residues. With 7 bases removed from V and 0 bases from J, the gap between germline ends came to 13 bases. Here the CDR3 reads CAIKEGPSSYEQYF. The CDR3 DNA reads TGTGCCATCAAGGAAGGGCCTAGCTCCTACGAGCAGTACTTC.

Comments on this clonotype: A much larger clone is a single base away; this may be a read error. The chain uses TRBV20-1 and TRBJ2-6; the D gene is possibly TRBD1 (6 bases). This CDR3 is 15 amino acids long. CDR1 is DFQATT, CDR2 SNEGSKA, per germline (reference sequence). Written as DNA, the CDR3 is TGCAGTGCTAGAGACGCAGGGGCTGGGGCCAACGTCCCGACTTTC. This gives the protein CSARDAGAGANVPTF.

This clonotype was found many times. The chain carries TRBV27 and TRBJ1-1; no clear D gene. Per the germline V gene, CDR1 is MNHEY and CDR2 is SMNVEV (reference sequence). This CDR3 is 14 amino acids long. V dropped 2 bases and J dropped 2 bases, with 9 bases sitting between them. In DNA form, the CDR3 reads TGTGCCAGCAGTTTACGGCTCCATAACACTGAAGCTTTCTTT. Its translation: CASSLRLHNTEAFF.

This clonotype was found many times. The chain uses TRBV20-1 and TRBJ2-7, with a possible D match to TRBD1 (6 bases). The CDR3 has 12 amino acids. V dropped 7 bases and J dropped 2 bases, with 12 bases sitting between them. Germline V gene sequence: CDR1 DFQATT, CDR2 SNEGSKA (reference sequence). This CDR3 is CSVRTDTYEQYF. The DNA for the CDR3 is TGCAGTGTAAGGACAGACACCTACGAGCAGTACTTC.

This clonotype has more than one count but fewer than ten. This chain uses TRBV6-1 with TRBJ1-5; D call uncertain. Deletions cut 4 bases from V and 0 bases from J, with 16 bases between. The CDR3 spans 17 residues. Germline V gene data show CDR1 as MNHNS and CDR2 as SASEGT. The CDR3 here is CASSGFWAEYSNQPQHF. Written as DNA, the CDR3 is TGTGCCAGCAGTGGATTTTGGGCCGAATATAGCAATCAGCCCCAGCATTTT.

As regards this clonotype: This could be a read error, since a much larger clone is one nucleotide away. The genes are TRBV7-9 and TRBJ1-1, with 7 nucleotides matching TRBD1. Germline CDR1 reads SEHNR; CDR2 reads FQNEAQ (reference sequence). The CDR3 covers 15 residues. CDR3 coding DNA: TGTGCCGGCAGCGCCGCGTTGACAGGGAGCACTGAAGCTTTCTTT. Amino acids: CAGSAALTGSTEAFF. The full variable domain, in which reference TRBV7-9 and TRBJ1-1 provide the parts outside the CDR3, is DTGVSQNPRHKITKRGQNVTFRCDPISEHNRLYWYRQTLGQGPEFLTYFQNEAQLEKSRLLSDRFSAERPKGSFSTLEIQRTEQGDSAMYLCAGSAALTGSTEAFFGQGTRLTVV.

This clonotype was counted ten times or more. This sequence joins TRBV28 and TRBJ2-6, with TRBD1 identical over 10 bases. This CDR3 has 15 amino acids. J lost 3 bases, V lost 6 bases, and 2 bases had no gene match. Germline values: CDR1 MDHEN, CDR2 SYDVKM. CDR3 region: CASRGQGSGANVLTF. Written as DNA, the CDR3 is TGTGCCAGCAGGGGACAGGGGAGTGGGGCCAACGTCCTGACTTTC.

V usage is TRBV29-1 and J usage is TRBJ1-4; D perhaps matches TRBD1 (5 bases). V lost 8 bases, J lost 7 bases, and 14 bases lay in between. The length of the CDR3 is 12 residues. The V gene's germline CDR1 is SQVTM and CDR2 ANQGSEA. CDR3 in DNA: TGCAGCCCCATCCCCGGGGGTGAAAAACTGTTTTTT. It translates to CSPIPGGEKLFF.

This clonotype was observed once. Written as DNA, the CDR3 is TGCAGCGTTGGACGGGACACCTTCTCCTACGAGCAGTACTTC. It translates to CSVGRDTFSYEQYF. The genes are TRBV29-1 and TRBJ2-7; possible D gene TRBD1, 6 bases. This CDR3 has 14 amino acids. Germline V gives CDR1 SQVTM, CDR2 ANQGSEA. Trimming left V 4 bases short and J 0 bases short, with 13 bases between.

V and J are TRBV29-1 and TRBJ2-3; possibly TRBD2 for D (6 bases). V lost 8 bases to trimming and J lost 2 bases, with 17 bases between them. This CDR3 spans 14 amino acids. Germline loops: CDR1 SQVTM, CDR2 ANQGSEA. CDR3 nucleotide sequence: TGCAGCTCAGGATGGGGGAGGATCACAGATACGCAGTATTTT. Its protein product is CSSGWGRITDTQYF.

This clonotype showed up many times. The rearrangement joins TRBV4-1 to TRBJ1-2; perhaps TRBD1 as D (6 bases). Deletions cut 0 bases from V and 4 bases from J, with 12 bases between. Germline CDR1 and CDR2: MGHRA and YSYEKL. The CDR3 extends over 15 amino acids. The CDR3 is CASSQDGRGAYGYTF. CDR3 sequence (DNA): TGCGCCAGCAGCCAAGATGGCAGGGGAGCCTATGGCTACACCTTC.

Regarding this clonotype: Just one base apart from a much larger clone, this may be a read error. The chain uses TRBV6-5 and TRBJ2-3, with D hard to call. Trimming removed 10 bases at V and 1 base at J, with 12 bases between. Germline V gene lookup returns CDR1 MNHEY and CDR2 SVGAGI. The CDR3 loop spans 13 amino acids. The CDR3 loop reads CATQRYGTDTQYF. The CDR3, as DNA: TGTGCCACCCAGAGGTACGGCACAGATACGCAGTATTTT.